This entry describes one T cell receptor (beta chain). A junction end diverges from the germline sequence, so it may reflect a read error. Original methodology: The assay estimated nucleated cells by amplifying reference gene primers. Sequenced by immunoSEQ multiplex PCR; TCRdb stores in-frame clones only, minus some. The D gene and trimming were derived from the DNA, and the V and J assignments and clone size from that table. The data hold about 110,000 clones, with roughly nine tenths observed a single time. The data originate from a study of blood T cell repertoires in COVID-19. Whole-study context: Acute and convalescent COVID-19 samples came from the United States, Italy and Spain. T cells, B-cell-depleted T cells, or PBMCs provided the cDNA or gDNA that served as material.

This CDR3 contains 15 residues. Germline V gene sequence: CDR1 SNHLY, CDR2 FYNNEI. Source material: peripheral blood. The chain recombines TRBV2 with TRBJ1-1; 8 nucleotides align to TRBD1. The receptor was derived from a woman aged 80 or over with acute or convalescent COVID-19. CDR3 DNA: TGTGCCAGCAGCGAAGAGACAGGGGCCAACACTGAAGCTTTCTTT. Its protein product is CASSEETGANTEAFF.